This TCR beta chain was profiled in a study of PD-L1 blockade in urothelial cancer. At the level of the study: Specimens of blood held a median count of about 150,000 T cells. Overall study findings and caveats: Patients with below-median pretreatment blood clonality survived longer.

The time point here: pretreatment peripheral blood. TCRdb keeps only in-frame clones here, not all; method: immunoSEQ multiplex PCR. The profile covers 130,000 or so clones, with less than 85% appearing a single time and roughly 3.5% taken by the ten largest. The germline V gene encodes CDR1 SGDLS and CDR2 YYNGEE. This CDR3 contains 20 residues. The ends lost 0 bases at V and 1 base at J; junction bases unmatched: 14. Only one count was recorded for this clone. Its antigen remains unidentified. The receptor's source is a man aged 45-65 years with urothelial cancer. The chain employs TRBV9 and TRBJ2-4, with 9 bases aligning to TRBD2. The source material was PBMCs, sampled around atezolizumab (anti-PD-L1) treatment. The CDR3 here is CASSVGVAGEGRMAKNIQYF. CDR3 DNA sequence: TGTGCCAGCAGCGTAGGGGTAGCGGGAGAAGGGAGGATGGCCAAAAACATTCAGTACTTC.